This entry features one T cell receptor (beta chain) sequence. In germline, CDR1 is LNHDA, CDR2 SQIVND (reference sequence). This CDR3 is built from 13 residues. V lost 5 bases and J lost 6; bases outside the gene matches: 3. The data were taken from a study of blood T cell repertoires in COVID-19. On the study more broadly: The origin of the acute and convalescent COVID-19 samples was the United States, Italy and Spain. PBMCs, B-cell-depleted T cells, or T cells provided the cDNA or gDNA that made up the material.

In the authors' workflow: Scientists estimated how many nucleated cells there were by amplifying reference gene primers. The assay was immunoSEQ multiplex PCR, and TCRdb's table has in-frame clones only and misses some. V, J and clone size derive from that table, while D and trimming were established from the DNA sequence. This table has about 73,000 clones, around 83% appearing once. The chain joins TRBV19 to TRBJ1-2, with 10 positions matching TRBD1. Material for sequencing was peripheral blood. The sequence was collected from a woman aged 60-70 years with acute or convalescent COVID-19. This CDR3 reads CASSLGTGDGYTF. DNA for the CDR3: TGTGCCAGTAGTCTCGGGACAGGGGATGGCTACACCTTC.